These 17 T cell receptor beta chains came from one sample sequenced in a study of cytomegalovirus exposure and HLA in healthy donors. The study ran its PCR with 60 Vbeta and 13 Jbeta primers. The table came from immunoSEQ multiplex PCR; TCRdb's copy has only in-frame clones and leaves some out. In the table there are 200,000 to 250,000 clones, about 84% of which are singletons. Specimen: PBMCs. All receptors come from a human donor in good health.

As for this clone: Other DNA sequences in this sample translate to the same CDR3. The chain recombines TRBV7-2 with TRBJ1-4; D unresolved. This CDR3 comprises 14 residues. Trimming stripped 1 base from V and 4 bases from J, with 7 bases between. Germline V CDR1 and CDR2: SGHTA, FQGNSA. CDR3 region: CASSLDSLNEKLFF. CDR3 sequence (DNA): TGTGCCAGCAGCTTAGACAGCCTTAATGAAAAACTGTTTTTT.

The rearrangement links TRBV5-6 to TRBJ2-1; 8 nucleotides align to TRBD2. The germline V gene encodes CDR1 SGHDT and CDR2 YYEEEE. The CDR3 consists of 15 residues. J gave up 9 bases and V 1 base, and 9 bases lay outside the gene matches. DNA for the CDR3: TGTGCCAGCAGCTTGCTGAGCGGGAGTGGGGGTGAGCAGTTCTTC. It specifies CASSLLSGSGGEQFF. The full variable domain, with the rest looked up from reference TRBV5-6 and TRBJ2-1, is DAGVTQSPTHLIKTRGQQVTLRCSPKSGHDTVSWYQQALGQGPQFIFQYYEEEERQRGNFPDRFSGHQFPNYSSELNVNALLLGDSALYLCASSLLSGSGGEQFFGPGTRLTVL.

As regards this clone: The junction does not match germline at one end; this may be a read error. The CDR3 DNA reads as TGTTCCAGCAGCCTCTCTGGAAACACCATATATTTT. This codes for CSSSLSGNTIYF. The rearrangement joins TRBV7-9 to TRBJ1-3; D not resolved. Germline CDR1 reads SEHNR; CDR2 reads FQNEAQ (reference sequence). The CDR3 extends over 12 amino acids.

The V and J genes are TRBV4-1 and TRBJ2-2, with a tentative D call TRBD1 (6 bases). Germline CDR1 reads MGHRA; CDR2 reads YSYEKL. Trimming shortened V by 0 bases and J by 6 bases, and 8 bases separated the two germline ends. CDR3 length equals 14 residues. The CDR3 loop is CASSQDGGSGELFF. The CDR3 nucleotides read TGCGCCAGCAGCCAAGATGGGGGCTCCGGGGAGCTGTTTTTT.

This chain joins TRBV29-1 and TRBJ2-7; 12 bases are shared with TRBD2. V dropped 0 bases and J dropped 5; count of bases not matched to a gene: 5. The CDR3 spans 15 residues. The V gene's germline CDR1 is SQVTM and CDR2 ANQGSEA. The chain's CDR3 is CSVEDPTSGSHEQYF. CDR3 DNA: TGCAGCGTTGAAGACCCGACTAGCGGGAGCCACGAGCAGTACTTC.

The J gene is TRBJ2-1, the V gene TRBV19; unclear D gene. V shed 5 bases and J shed 6 bases, with 11 bases lying between them. The CDR3 is 13 amino acids. Germline CDR1 and CDR2: LNHDA and SQIVND (reference sequence). In DNA form, the CDR3 reads TGTGCCAGTAGTCCTACCACCGGCAATGAGCAGTTCTTC. Amino acid sequence: CASSPTTGNEQFF.

The gene calls are TRBV11-2 and TRBJ2-2, with a weak D call TRBD2 (5 bases). The CDR3 contains 15 residues. Per germline, CDR1 SGHAT and CDR2 FQNNGV. Trimming stripped 2 bases from V and 2 bases from J, with 9 bases between. CDR3 amino acids: CASSLRLANTGELFF. CDR3 nucleotide sequence: TGTGCCAGCAGCTTACGGCTAGCAAACACCGGGGAGCTGTTTTTT.

The chain couples TRBV9 to TRBJ1-2; 11 nucleotides align to TRBD1. This CDR3 is 20 amino acids long. The germline V gene has CDR1 SGDLS and CDR2 YYNGEE. V shed 4 bases, J shed 3 bases, and the junction held 20 bases outside the gene matches. CDR3 sequence reads: CASSPATPRDRGGRDYGYTF. As DNA, the CDR3 is TGTGCCAGCAGCCCTGCGACCCCCCGGGACAGGGGGGGTAGGGACTATGGCTACACCTTC.

The genes are TRBV4-1 and TRBJ2-7, with 10 bases matching TRBD2. The CDR3 spans 18 residues. With 5 bases clipped from V and 1 base from J, the junction kept 14 bases outside the gene matches. Germline V CDR1 and CDR2: MGHRA, YSYEKL. The CDR3 is CASSLLGTSARASYEQYF. CDR3 in DNA: TGCGCCAGCAGCTTATTAGGGACTAGCGCCCGAGCGTCCTACGAGCAGTACTTC.

The gene calls are TRBV27 and TRBJ1-2; TRBD1 matches at 7 bases. Germline V lookup: CDR1 MNHEY, CDR2 SMNVEV (reference sequence). This CDR3 spans 13 amino acids. The V segment lost 3 bases and the J segment 6 bases; nucleotides outside the gene matches: 4. The CDR3 DNA sequence: TGTGCCAGCAGTTTGAACAGGGGCCATGGCTACACCTTC. Protein: CASSLNRGHGYTF.

The chain couples TRBV10-1 to TRBJ2-3; 7 bases are shared with TRBD2. Germline CDR1 and CDR2: WNHNN and SYGVQD (reference sequence). V shed 0 bases and J 6 bases; nucleotides not matched to a gene: 9. The CDR3 loop spans 16 amino acids. In nucleotides, the CDR3 is TGCGCCAGCAGTGAGTCAAACGGACTAGGTTCTGATACGCAGTATTTT. It encodes CASSESNGLGSDTQYF.

This sequence joins TRBV15 and TRBJ2-2; D possibly corresponds to TRBD1 (6 bases). From germline, CDR1 is LNHNV and CDR2 YYDKDF (reference sequence). With 5 bases removed from V and 7 bases from J, the gap between germline ends came to 11 bases. The CDR3 covers 13 residues. The CDR3 coding sequence is TGTGCCACCAGCCGGATACAGGGCGGGGAGCTGTTTTTT. Translated, it gives CATSRIQGGELFF.

The DNA for the CDR3 is TGTGCCAGCAGCTTAGATAGGGGTGGGGAGACCCAGTACTTC. This sequence encodes CASSLDRGGETQYF. The chain couples TRBV11-2 to TRBJ2-5; D may be TRBD1 (5 bases). This CDR3 is built from 14 residues. V lost 0 bases, J lost 5 bases, and 10 bases lay in between. The germline V gene encodes CDR1 SGHAT and CDR2 FQNNGV. Drawing the rest from reference TRBV11-2 and TRBJ2-5, the complete variable domain is EAGVAQSPRYKIIEKRQSVAFWCNPISGHATLYWYQQILGQGPKLLIQFQNNGVVDDSQLPKDRFSAERLKGVDSTLKIQPAKLEDSAVYLCASSLDRGGETQYFGPGTRLLVL.

This clone has just a few counts. The chain joins TRBV25-1 to TRBJ1-4; no clear D gene. The germline CDR1 and CDR2 sequences are MGHDK and SYGVNS. V was clipped by 7 bases and J by 5 bases, with 5 bases between them. The CDR3 length is 11 residues. Here the CDR3 DNA reads TGTGCCAGCATAGAGAATGAAAAACTGTTTTTT. Residues: CASIENEKLFF.

This chain joins TRBV5-6 and TRBJ2-7; a weak D match, TRBD1 (6 bases). CDR3 length: 16 residues. Germline V gene sequence: CDR1 SGHDT, CDR2 YYEEEE. The V end was cut by 4 bases, the J end by 5 bases, with 22 bases between. CDR3 region: CASSLIYLTGLNEQYF. In DNA, the CDR3 is TGTGCCAGCAGCCTAATTTACTTGACAGGATTGAACGAGCAGTACTTC.

The sample holds one count of this clone. The chain employs TRBV12-2 and TRBJ2-7; the D call in the table, TRBD1, was not verified against the DNA. TRBV12-2 is noted as a pseudogene. This CDR3 contains 17 residues. The CDR3 loop reads CASRPRPGTGISYEQYF. CDR3 DNA sequence: TGTGCAAGTCGCCCCAGGCCCGGGACAGGGATCTCCTACGAGCAGTACTTC.

This clone has just one count. This rearrangement joins TRBV15 to TRBJ2-7, with 14 bases aligning to TRBD2. CDR3 size: 18 residues. Unmatched junction bases numbered 14, after V lost 5 bases and J lost 5 bases. CDR1 and CDR2 (germline): LNHNV, YYDKDF (reference sequence). The CDR3 DNA reads as TGTGCCACCAGCCCTCGTATCAGACTAGCGGGAGGGTCCCACGAGCAGTACTTC. Its protein is CATSPRIRLAGGSHEQYF.